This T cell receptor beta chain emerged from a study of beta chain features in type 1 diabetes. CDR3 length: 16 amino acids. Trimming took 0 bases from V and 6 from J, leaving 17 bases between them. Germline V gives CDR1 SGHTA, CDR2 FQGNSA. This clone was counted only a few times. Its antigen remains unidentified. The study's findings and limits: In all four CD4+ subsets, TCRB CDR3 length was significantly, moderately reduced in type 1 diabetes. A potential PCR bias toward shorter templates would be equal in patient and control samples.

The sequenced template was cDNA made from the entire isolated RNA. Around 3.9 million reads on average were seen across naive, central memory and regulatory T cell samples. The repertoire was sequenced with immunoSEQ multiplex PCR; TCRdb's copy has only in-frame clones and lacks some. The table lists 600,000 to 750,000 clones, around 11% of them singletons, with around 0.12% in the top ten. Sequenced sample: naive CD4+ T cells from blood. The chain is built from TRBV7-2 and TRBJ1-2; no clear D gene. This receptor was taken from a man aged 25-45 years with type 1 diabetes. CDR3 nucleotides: TGTGCCAGCAGCTTAGCTACCCTATCAGGTGTCAATGGCTACACCTTC. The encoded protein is CASSLATLSGVNGYTF.